This T cell receptor (beta chain) is drawn from a study of blood T cell repertoires in COVID-19. Study-wide background: The United States, Italy and Spain were the sources of the acute and convalescent COVID-19 samples.

This table comes from immunoSEQ multiplex PCR, and its TCRdb copy is limited to in-frame clones, with some not included. The sample has under 300,000 clones, 80% to 90% seen once. The study recruited people aged roughly 18 to 95 years across roughly 25 US areas. Recovered Cohort 3 donors showed two negative PCRs, clearance, or symptom resolution. Trimming removed 7 bases from V and 1 base from J, with 8 bases in between. CDR3 length equals 13 residues. The V gene's germline CDR1 is LNHDA and CDR2 SQIVND (reference sequence). This chain joins TRBV19 and TRBJ1-3; tentatively, D is TRBD1 (5 bases). Sequencing was carried out using PBMCs or T cells enriched from blood (not recorded which). This receptor was obtained from a woman in her forties or fifties who had recovered from COVID-19. This chain's CDR3 is CASTDRSGNTIYF. The CDR3 region has the DNA TGTGCCAGTACCGACAGATCTGGAAACACCATATATTTT. The full variable domain, completed using reference TRBV19 and TRBJ1-3, is DGGITQSPKYLFRKEGQNVTLSCEQNLNHDAMYWYRQDPGQGLRLIYYSQIVNDFQKGDIAEGYSVSREKKESFPLTVTSAQKNPTAFYLCASTDRSGNTIYFGEGSWLTVV.